One T cell receptor beta chain is described in this entry. The antigen is unknown. CDR3 length: 15 residues. Germline CDR1 and CDR2: SQVTM and ANQGSEA. TCRdb derives one entry per CDR3 protein from the 5' RACE reads, leaving out DNA. The table counts 500,000 to 700,000 distinct CDR3 sequences; 3.5% to 4.5% lies in the top ten. This entry is derived from a study of T cells expressing NK-cell markers. Notes on the study in general: Dominance of the CD3+CD56-NKG2C+ fraction by these clonotypes also held in a handful of donors.

Sequenced input: blood T cells: a sorted CD56 or NKG2C T cell subset, CD4+ or CD8+ T cells, or bulk PBMC T cells (not recorded which). This rearrangement joins TRBV29-1 to TRBJ1-1; absent DNA, TCRdb's TRBD1 call cannot be checked. The receptor was isolated from a man aged 18-30 years in good health. CDR3 in amino acids: CSVRLLAGMNTEAFF.